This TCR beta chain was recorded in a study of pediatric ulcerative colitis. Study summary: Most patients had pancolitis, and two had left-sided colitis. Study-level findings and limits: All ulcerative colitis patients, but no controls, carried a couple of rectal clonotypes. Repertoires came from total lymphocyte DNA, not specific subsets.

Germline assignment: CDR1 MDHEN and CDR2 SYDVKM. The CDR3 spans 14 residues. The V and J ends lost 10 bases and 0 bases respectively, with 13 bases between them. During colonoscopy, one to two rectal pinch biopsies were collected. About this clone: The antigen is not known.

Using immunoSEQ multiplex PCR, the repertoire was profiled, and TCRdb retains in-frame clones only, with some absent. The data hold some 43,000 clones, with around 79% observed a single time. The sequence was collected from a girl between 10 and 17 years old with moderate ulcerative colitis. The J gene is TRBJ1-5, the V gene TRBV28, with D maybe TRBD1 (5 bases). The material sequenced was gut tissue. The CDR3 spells CATNRIYSNQPQHF. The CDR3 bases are TGTGCCACCAACAGGATTTATAGCAATCAGCCCCAGCATTTT.